Below, 21 T cell receptor beta chains from the same sample are listed, as sequenced in a study of cytotoxic CD8 clonotypes in ibrutinib-treated CLL. TCRdb's copy holds only in-frame clones and misses some; the assay was immunoSEQ multiplex PCR. The data show some 47,000 clones, more than 55% seen once. Sample: PBMCs, taken after 24 months of ibrutinib treatment. These receptors were collected from a human donor with chronic lymphocytic leukemia.

This chain joins TRBV6-5 and TRBJ1-5; 10 nucleotides agree with TRBD1. J lost 6 bases, V lost 5 bases, and 7 bases had no gene match. The CDR3 contains 15 residues. CDR1 and CDR2 (germline): MNHEY, SVGAGI. CDR3 bases: TGTGCCAGCAGTCCCGGGACAGGGGTTACTCAGCCCCAGCATTTT. It encodes CASSPGTGVTQPQHF.

The chain recombines TRBV4-1 with TRBJ1-1, with TRBD1 identical over 7 bases. The CDR3 runs 16 residues. CDR1 and CDR2 (germline): MGHRA, YSYEKL. J lost 0 bases, V lost 2 bases, and 6 bases had no gene match. The CDR3 DNA follows: TGCGCCAGCAGCCAACTGACAGGGCCCATGAACACTGAAGCTTTCTTT. This translates into CASSQLTGPMNTEAFF.

This chain links TRBV5-6 with TRBJ2-5; TRBD2 aligns across 11 bases. V trimming: 0 bases; J trimming: 5 bases; junction bases outside the gene matches: 6. This CDR3 spans 16 amino acids. The germline CDR1 and CDR2 sequences are SGHDT and YYEEEE. The CDR3 DNA is TGTGCCAGCAGCTTGGCACTAGCGGGGGCGCCGGAGACCCAGTACTTC. Amino acid sequence: CASSLALAGAPETQYF. Supplemented by reference TRBV5-6 and TRBJ2-5, the full variable domain reads DAGVTQSPTHLIKTRGQQVTLRCSPKSGHDTVSWYQQALGQGPQFIFQYYEEEERQRGNFPDRFSGHQFPNYSSELNVNALLLGDSALYLCASSLALAGAPETQYFGPGTRLLVL.

This clone showed up just a few times. This chain joins TRBV5-4 and TRBJ2-3; TRBD2 aligns across 8 bases. Trimming took 4 bases from V and 5 from J; bases not matched to a gene: 15. This CDR3 contains 17 residues. Germline V gene lookup returns CDR1 SGHNT and CDR2 YYREEE (reference sequence). This chain's CDR3 is CASSAAGGRQRVDTQYF. The DNA for the CDR3 is TGTGCCAGCAGCGCGGCGGGGGGTAGGCAGAGAGTAGATACGCAGTATTTT.

The chain links TRBV13 to TRBJ2-3; 11 bases are a match to TRBD2. The CDR3 is 14 amino acids. V dropped 5 bases and J dropped 7; count of bases not matched to a gene: 5. The germline gives CDR1 PRHDT, CDR2 FYEKMQ (reference sequence). This CDR3 is CASSRSGGGYTQYF. The CDR3, as DNA: TGTGCCAGCAGCCGTAGCGGGGGGGGATATACGCAGTATTTT.

A remark on this clone: One end of the junction varies from germline; a read error may be responsible. This rearrangement joins TRBV20-1 to TRBJ2-7; possible D gene TRBD2, 6 bases. Germline V gene data show CDR1 as DFQATT and CDR2 as SNEGSKA (reference sequence). This CDR3 is built from 11 residues. CDR3 sequence (DNA): TGCAGTGCCAGAGGGAGGTACGAGCAGTACTTC. Encoded protein: CSARGRYEQYF.

The CDR3 DNA sequence: TGTGCCAGCAGCCAACTCGGACTGGCCAATTCACCCCTCCACTTT. Protein sequence: CASSQLGLANSPLHF. The rearrangement uses TRBV14 and TRBJ1-6; no clear D gene. Trimming cost V 2 bases and J 7 bases, with 12 bases left between them. The germline V gene encodes CDR1 SGHDN and CDR2 FVKESK. The CDR3 runs to 15 residues.

The chain joins TRBV19 to TRBJ2-5, with 8 bases identical to TRBD1. Germline V gene lookup returns CDR1 LNHDA and CDR2 SQIVND (reference sequence). Germline trimming cut 3 bases from V and 5 bases from J; bases unmatched to any gene: 5. This CDR3 contains 14 residues. In DNA, the CDR3 is TGTGCCAGTAGTATCGGCAGGGGGCCCGAGACCCAGTACTTC. It specifies CASSIGRGPETQYF.

V usage is TRBV19 and J usage is TRBJ1-4; tentatively, D is TRBD1 (5 bases). Trimming stripped 1 base from V and 1 base from J, with 7 bases between. Per germline, CDR1 LNHDA and CDR2 SQIVND (reference sequence). The CDR3 contains 15 residues. As DNA, the CDR3 is TGTGCCAGTAGTATAGGGGGCGGAACTAATGAAAAACTGTTTTTT. Translated, it gives CASSIGGGTNEKLFF.

There are a few counts of this clone. This chain uses TRBV15 with TRBJ1-5; no firm D call. The CDR3 is 15 amino acids. The ends were cut back, 1 base at V and 0 bases at J, with 7 bases in the middle. Germline CDR1 LNHNV, CDR2 YYDKDF (reference sequence). CDR3 DNA: TGTGCCACCAGCAGAGCTCTCTATAGCAATCAGCCCCAGCATTTT. This encodes CATSRALYSNQPQHF. Full variable domain (rest looked up from reference TRBV15 and TRBJ1-5): DAMVIQNPRYQVTQFGKPVTLSCSQTLNHNVMYWYQQKSSQAPKLLFHYYDKDFNNEADTPDNFQSRRPNTSFCFLDIRSPGLGDTAMYLCATSRALYSNQPQHFGDGTRLSIL.

This clone has just a few counts. V is TRBV9 and J is TRBJ2-5; possibly TRBD1 for D (5 bases). Germline V gene sequence: CDR1 SGDLS, CDR2 YYNGEE. Trimming cost V 4 bases and J 4 bases, with 17 bases left between them. The CDR3 is made up of 15 amino acids. The CDR3 is CASSPTFRVGETQYF. The CDR3 DNA reads as TGTGCCAGCAGCCCCACCTTCAGGGTGGGAGAGACCCAGTACTTC.

This clone showed up just a few times. This sequence joins TRBV7-8 and TRBJ2-1; the match to TRBD2 covers 8 bases. V lost 5 bases and J lost 5; bases outside the gene matches: 8. This CDR3 contains 15 residues. Germline CDR1 and CDR2: SGHVS and FQNEAQ. The chain's CDR3 is CASSRTSKGDNEQFF. In DNA form, the CDR3 reads TGTGCCAGCAGCCGGACTAGCAAGGGGGACAATGAGCAGTTCTTC.

The rearrangement links TRBV5-1 to TRBJ1-2; TRBD1 is a possible D gene (5 bases). Germline assignment: CDR1 SGHRS and CDR2 YFSETQ. The V end lost 1 base, the J end lost 3 bases, and 10 bases lay between the germline ends. The CDR3 spans 14 residues. CDR3 amino acids: CASSLIAGDYGYTF. The CDR3 bases are TGCGCCAGCAGCTTGATTGCGGGGGACTATGGCTACACCTTC.

The CDR3 loop is CASSVGRAAPNTGELFF. The CDR3 bases are TGTGCCAGCAGCGTAGGCAGGGCAGCCCCGAACACCGGGGAGCTGTTTTTT. The J gene is TRBJ2-2, the V gene TRBV9, with TRBD1 as a possible D gene (5 bases). The germline V gene encodes CDR1 SGDLS and CDR2 YYNGEE. V was shortened by 0 bases and J by 0 bases, with 12 bases between the two germline ends. The CDR3 has 17 residues.

The gene calls are TRBV5-5 and TRBJ1-5; D unresolved. The CDR3 runs to 15 residues. Trimming took 0 bases from V and 4 from J, leaving 11 bases between them. The V gene's germline CDR1 is SGHKS and CDR2 YYEKEE (reference sequence). The CDR3 region is CASSLGVGGNQPQHF. As DNA, the CDR3 is TGTGCCAGCAGCTTGGGGGTGGGAGGTAATCAGCCCCAGCATTTT.

This clone was observed at least ten times. J is TRBJ2-1 and V is TRBV11-2, with D possibly matching TRBD1 (5 bases). V lost 5 bases, J lost 0 bases, and 11 bases lay in between. The CDR3 extends over 15 amino acids. The germline gives CDR1 SGHAT, CDR2 FQNNGV. This CDR3 reads CASSHDRSSYNEQFF. The DNA for the CDR3 is TGTGCCAGCAGCCACGACAGAAGCTCCTACAATGAGCAGTTCTTC.

This clone was counted a few times. J is TRBJ2-7 and V is TRBV28; no firm D call. Trimming cost V 6 bases and J 3 bases, with 6 bases left between them. Germline V gene data show CDR1 as MDHEN and CDR2 as SYDVKM. The CDR3 length is 11 residues. CDR3 DNA sequence: TGTGCCAGCAGCCTCGACTACGAGCAGTACTTC. This gives the protein CASSLDYEQYF.

The rearrangement links TRBV5-5 to TRBJ2-7; D may be TRBD1 or TRBD2 (5 bases each). The CDR3 is 15 residues long. Between the trimmed V and J ends, which lost 0 bases and 0 bases, there was a span of 10 bases. Per the germline V gene, CDR1 is SGHKS and CDR2 is YYEKEE (reference sequence). CDR3 bases: TGTGCCAGCAGCTTGGGGGGACGGTCCTCCTACGAGCAGTACTTC. Translation: CASSLGGRSSYEQYF. The complete variable domain, with remaining parts taken from reference TRBV5-5 and TRBJ2-7, reads DAGVTQSPTHLIKTRGQQVTLRCSPISGHKSVSWYQQVLGQGPQFIFQYYEKEERGRGNFPDRFSARQFPNYSSELNVNALLLGDSALYLCASSLGGRSSYEQYFGPGTRLTVT.

The chain combines TRBV30 with TRBJ1-1; a weak D match, TRBD1 (5 bases). Germline CDR1 is GTSNPN and CDR2 is SVGIG (reference sequence). The V end lost 3 bases, the J end lost 11 bases, and 16 bases lay between the germline ends. The CDR3 is 12 amino acids. CDR3 loop: CAWSHPGGAAFF. The CDR3 DNA is TGTGCCTGGAGCCACCCCGGAGGGGCTGCTTTCTTT.

This clone came up a few times. The chain has TRBV7-9 and TRBJ1-5; D is possibly TRBD1 (6 bases). The CDR3 totals 15 residues. V gave up 4 bases and J gave up 7 bases, with 17 bases separating them. The V gene's germline CDR1 is SEHNR and CDR2 FQNEAQ (reference sequence). The DNA for the CDR3 is TGTGCCAGCAGCTCCTCCGGGGCAGGGGACCAGCCCCAGCATTTT. Translating it yields CASSSSGAGDQPQHF.

The chain joins TRBV5-6 to TRBJ1-3; 8 bases are shared with TRBD1. This CDR3 has 15 amino acids. The germline gives CDR1 SGHDT, CDR2 YYEEEE. The V gene end was trimmed by 2 bases and the J gene end by 3 bases; junction bases not matched to a gene: 4. CDR3 in DNA: TGTGCCAGCAGCTTTAGAGGGACAGGTGGAAACACCATATATTTT. It translates to CASSFRGTGGNTIYF.